A selection of T cell receptor beta chains follows, all from one sample in a study of T cell changes during pregnancy in multiple sclerosis. Produced via immunoSEQ multiplex PCR; TCRdb's table is partial and in-frame only. The sample carries about 85,000 clones, 91% recorded once. Here the sequenced sample was peripheral blood, taken in the first trimester of pregnancy. The receptors were gathered from a female donor with multiple sclerosis, enrolled in a pregnancy study. Each CDR3 is given with its conserved first and last residue. Each record gives: D gene, V gene, clone size, J gene, CDR3 DNA, CDR3 protein. The D gene is left open where the match is weak. Clone size, where shown, is once, few, many, or a class for clones that have expanded.

-	TRBV7-9	-	TRBJ1-5	TGTGCCAGCAGCTTAGATTCGGTTCAGCCCCAGCATTTT	CASSLDSVQPQHF
-	TRBV7-2	-	TRBJ2-3	TGTGCCAGCAGCCCTCCAGGACTTGTCACAGATACGCAGTATTTT	CASSPPGLVTDTQYF
TRBD1	TRBV9	-	TRBJ1-3	TGTGCCAGCAGCGTGACGACAGGGTACTCTGGAAACACCATATATTTT	CASSVTTGYSGNTIYF
TRBD1	TRBV23-1	-	TRBJ1-5	TGCGCCAGCACCGACCCTCTGCGTAGACAGGGAAAATGGAGGGGCAATCAGCCCCAGCATTTT	CASTDPLRRQGKWRGNQPQHF
TRBD2	TRBV10-1	-	TRBJ2-1	TGCGCCACCGCGAGCGGGGGCGAATACAATGAGCAGTTCTTC	CATASGGEYNEQFF
-	TRBV4-1	few	TRBJ1-2	TGCGCCAGCAGCCAAGATCTAGATTCCTATGGCTACACCTTC	CASSQDLDSYGYTF
-	TRBV6-5	-	TRBJ2-3	TGTGCCAGCAGGGCTCGGGAGATAAGCACAGATACGCAGTATTTT	CASRAREISTDTQYF
TRBD1	TRBV11-2	-	TRBJ1-4	TGTGCCAGCAGCTTACGGACAGGGGGTGAAAAACTGTTTTTT	CASSLRTGGEKLFF
-	TRBV11-3	few	TRBJ1-6	TGTGCCAGCAGCACGATAGATTCACCCCTCCACTTT	CASSTIDSPLHF
-	TRBV20-1	-	TRBJ1-1	TGCAGTCCGAGGACTGAAGCTTTCTTT	CSPRTEAFF
-	TRBV28	few	TRBJ2-7	TGTGCCAGCAGTTTCGTCATAAGCGGGTCCTACGAGCAGTACTTC	CASSFVISGSYEQYF
TRBD1	TRBV19	-	TRBJ2-7	TGTGCCAGTAGTATGTCCGTTGGGACAGGGGGCTACGAGCAGTACTTC	CASSMSVGTGGYEQYF
TRBD1	TRBV28	-	TRBJ1-1	TGTGCCAGCATCCACCAGGGGGGGAACACTGAAGCTTTCTTT	CASIHQGGNTEAFF
TRBD2	TRBV6-1	-	TRBJ2-2	TGTGCCAGCAGTGCAGGGGTAGCGGGAGTTCACACCGGGGAGCTGTTTTTT	CASSAGVAGVHTGELFF
-	TRBV18	once	TRBJ1-1	TGTGCCAGCTCACCCCTCGCCGAAGCCATGAACACTGAAGCTTTCTTT	CASSPLAEAMNTEAFF
-	TRBV5-1	-	TRBJ2-7	TGCGCCAGCAGCTTGGTCCCGACAGAGGAGCAGTACTTC	CASSLVPTEEQYF
TRBD1	TRBV10-3	-	TRBJ1-2	TGTGCCATCAGTGCCGCAGGGGGAAATGCTAACTATGGCTACACCTTC	CAISAAGGNANYGYTF
-	TRBV29-1	-	TRBJ2-5	TGCAGCGTTGAATTTGGCATCCAGTACTTC	CSVEFGIQYF
-	TRBV7-3	few	TRBJ2-3	TGTGCCAGCAGTTACAGGGAAAGAGGCACAGATACGCAGTATTTT	CASSYRERGTDTQYF
-	TRBV1	-	TRBJ2-7	TGCACCAGCAGCCAAGATCCCAGCGGGGGGGGACACGAGCAGTACTTC	CTSSQDPSGGGHEQYF
TRBD1	TRBV14	-	TRBJ2-7	TGTGCCAGCGCCCGGGACAGGGGCCGAGAGCAGTACTTC	CASARDRGREQYF
-	TRBV13	-	TRBJ1-1	TGTGCCAGCAGCCCCCCCCGGGGGATGAACACTGAAGCTTTCTTT	CASSPPRGMNTEAFF
-	TRBV5-6	-	TRBJ1-4	TGTGCCAGCAGCCGTAAGGTACAGGGACCACTGGGTGAAAAACTGTTTTTT	CASSRKVQGPLGEKLFF
-	TRBV4-3	-	TRBJ1-1	TGCGCCAGCAGCCCGGTTACCGACAGCCCCAACACTGAAGCTTTCTTT	CASSPVTDSPNTEAFF
TRBD1	TRBV19	few	TRBJ1-2	TGTGCCGCTAGACAGGGGAACTATGGCTACACCTTC	CAARQGNYGYTF
TRBD2	TRBV10-1	few	TRBJ2-7	TGCGCCATTATCCTGACGGGACTAACGTACGAGCAGTACTTC	CAIILTGLTYEQYF
TRBD1	TRBV9	-	TRBJ1-1	TGTGCCAGCAGCGTAGGGACAGGAAATAGTGAAGCTTTCTTT	CASSVGTGNSEAFF
TRBD2	TRBV28	-	TRBJ2-1	TGTGCCAGCAACCTGGGTCGACTAGCGGGGGGGCAACCGTTCTTC	CASNLGRLAGGQPFF
TRBD2	TRBV4-1	-	TRBJ2-1	TGCGCCAGCAGCCATTCGACTAGCGGGAGGAACGACAATGAGCAGTTCTTC	CASSHSTSGRNDNEQFF
-	TRBV29-1	-	TRBJ2-3	TGCAGCGTTGAAACGGGAGCAAGAGATACGCAGTATTTT	CSVETGARDTQYF
TRBD2	TRBV9	-	TRBJ2-3	TGTGCCAGCAGCAGCCCCAGCGGGGGGTACACAGATACGCAGTATTTT	CASSSPSGGYTDTQYF
-	TRBV7-9	-	TRBJ2-2	TGTGCCAGCAGCTTGGGGCGTAACACCGGGGAGCTGTTTTTT	CASSLGRNTGELFF
TRBD1	TRBV27	-	TRBJ2-4	TGTGCCAGCAGTTTGATAGGGACAGGGGAAAACATTCAGTACTTC	CASSLIGTGENIQYF
TRBD2	TRBV27	-	TRBJ2-1	TGTGCCAGCAGTTTAGTCTTGACTAGCGGGAGTAGGGAGCAGTTCTTC	CASSLVLTSGSREQFF
TRBD2	TRBV6-1	-	TRBJ2-7	TGTGCCAGCAGTGAGGGACCTAGCGGGGTCTACGAGCAGTACTTC	CASSEGPSGVYEQYF
-	TRBV6-5	-	TRBJ2-7	TGTGCCAGCAGTTACTCACGGACTTCGAGCTCCTACGAGCAGTACTTC	CASSYSRTSSSYEQYF
-	TRBV9	few	TRBJ2-2	TGTGCCAGCAGCACATCCTCAGGGCGGCTAGTCACCGGGGAGCTGTTTTTT	CASSTSSGRLVTGELFF
-	TRBV7-2	-	TRBJ2-3	TGTGCCAGCAGCTTGCAGCGCACTCCCACAGATACGCAGTATTTT	CASSLQRTPTDTQYF
-	TRBV18	-	TRBJ1-5	TGTGCCAGCTCACCCCGAAGGGGCGCGGGACAGCCCCAGCATTTT	CASSPRRGAGQPQHF
TRBD1	TRBV19	-	TRBJ1-2	TGTGCCAGTAGTATCCTGGGACAGAACTATGGCTACACCTTC	CASSILGQNYGYTF
TRBD2	TRBV14	-	TRBJ2-1	TGTGCCAGCAGCCCCGGGACTAGCGGAACGTGGGGACGGGGTGAGGAGTTCTTC	CASSPGTSGTWGRGEEFF
-	TRBV28	few	TRBJ1-1	TGTGCCAGCAGTTTGAGCGGGGGAACTGAAGCTTTCTTT	CASSLSGGTEAFF
-	TRBV7-9	-	TRBJ2-1	TGTGCCAGCAGCTTTCTAGTCGGTCCCCTCAATGAGCAGTTCTTC	CASSFLVGPLNEQFF
TRBD2	TRBV11-2	-	TRBJ2-5	TGTGCCAGCAGCTTTACCCGCGGGGGGGGCGGCGAGACCCAGTACTTC	CASSFTRGGGGETQYF
-	TRBV28	-	TRBJ1-5	TGTGCCACCTCCCCGGGAGGGGACAATCAGCCCCAGCATTTT	CATSPGGDNQPQHF
-	TRBV4-2	once	TRBJ1-6	TGTGCCAGCAGCCAAGATCTAAGTAAGGAGGGAGGGTCACCCCTCCACTTT	CASSQDLSKEGGSPLHF
-	TRBV15	-	TRBJ2-7	TGTGCCACCAGCAGAGATGATGGTCGAGGTAGGGAGCAGTACTTC	CATSRDDGRGREQYF
TRBD1	TRBV5-1	-	TRBJ2-1	TGCGCCAGCAGCTTGGCCGGGGGACAGGGGGGGAATGAGCAGTTCTTC	CASSLAGGQGGNEQFF
-	TRBV28	-	TRBJ2-7	TGTGCCAGCAGTCTCACGACAGGAACCACCTACGAGCAGTACTTC	CASSLTTGTTYEQYF
TRBD1	TRBV11-3	-	TRBJ1-1	TGTGCCAGCAGTGCAACGGACAGGGGAGAAGCTTTCTTT	CASSATDRGEAFF
TRBD2	TRBV6-4	-	TRBJ2-1	TGTGCCAGCCCCGGGAGGTCCTTGTACAATGAGCAGTTCTTC	CASPGRSLYNEQFF
-	TRBV9	-	TRBJ1-5	TGTGCCAGCAGCCATGACGGCTCCCGGGAGCAGCCCCAGCATTTT	CASSHDGSREQPQHF
-	TRBV2	-	TRBJ2-3	TGTGCCAGCACCAGGGACAAACCCACAGATACGCAGTATTTT	CASTRDKPTDTQYF
-	TRBV15	-	TRBJ2-7	TGTGCCACCAGGGAGGATGGGGTCCAGTCCTACGAGCAGTACTTC	CATREDGVQSYEQYF
-	TRBV7-8	-	TRBJ2-7	TGTGCCAGCAGCTTAAGTGAGTCCCACGAGCAGTACTTC	CASSLSESHEQYF